The present T cell receptor beta chain was sequenced within a study of blood T cells in healthy people across ages. As concerns this clonotype: The antigen remains unidentified.

Next came a second PCR, run for about 7 to 11 cycles, which used a sample-barcoded 5' primer along with a J-beta primer mix. Each cDNA molecule carried a tag from a template-switch adaptor that contained 12 random nucleotides. TCRdb recomputed calls from the 5' RACE reads with MiXCR, one row per CDR3 protein. The data contain hundreds of thousands of distinct CDR3 sequences, around two fifths of them singletons. This CDR3 is 14 amino acids long. V shed 8 bases and J shed 9 bases, with 17 bases lying between them. CDR1 is MNHNY, CDR2 SVGAGI, per germline (reference sequence). Study outcomes and limitations: Comparison with aged donors showed that long-lived donors had more naive CD4+ cells and higher diversity. Shifts in expanded clonotypes may have been confounded by donor CMV status, which was unknown. PBMCs went unsorted, and a conclusive naive versus antigen-experienced comparison was therefore prevented.

V is TRBV6-6 and J is TRBJ1-6; TRBD1 might be the D (5 bases). Sequencing used blood. The sequence was obtained from a man at least 80 years old in good health. The CDR3 nucleotides are TGTGCCAGCTCCGAGGGGCCCAGTGGTTCACCCCTCCACTTT. As protein: CASSEGPSGSPLHF.